This T cell receptor (beta chain) came from a study of T cells after yellow fever vaccination. Generation of TCR cDNA used 5'RACE template switching (which added a universal primer site and UMIs). TCRdb re-called the 5' RACE reads through MiXCR, storing one row per CDR3 protein. The sample lists around 29,000 distinct CDR3 sequences, 6% to 8% seen once, with around a quarter in the top ten. This clonotype counts as medium-sized (0.01 to 0.1%). The CDR3 length is 16 residues. The ends were cut back, 0 bases at V and 4 bases at J, with 13 bases in the middle. The germline V gene has CDR1 MNHEY and CDR2 SMNVEV (reference sequence).

The sequencing here drew on PBMCs, either bulk or a sorted T-cell subset (CD4+, CD8+, memory, or dextramer-sorted; not recorded which), taken on the day of the yellow fever booster vaccination. This TCR derives from a man aged 30-40 years who received the YFV17D yellow fever vaccine. V usage is TRBV27 and J usage is TRBJ2-1, with D possibly TRBD2 on 6 matching bases. The CDR3 spells CASSLSGGALYNEQFF. The CDR3 bases are TGTGCCAGCAGTTTATCGGGGGGAGCGCTTTACAATGAGCAGTTCTTC.